Below, one TCR beta chain is given with its context. The germline gives CDR1 LGHNA, CDR2 YSLEER. The CDR3 is made up of 15 amino acids. V lost 0 bases to trimming and J lost 0 bases, with 6 bases between them. This record comes from a study of blood T cell repertoires in COVID-19. Looking at the study overall: The study drew acute and convalescent COVID-19 samples from the United States, Italy and Spain. PBMCs, B-cell-depleted T cells, or T cells provided the cDNA or gDNA that made up the material.

Authors' data handling: Nucleated cell number was recorded as an estimate derived from reference gene primer amplification. The method was immunoSEQ multiplex PCR; TCRdb's version includes in-frame clones alone and lacks a portion of them. V and J calls and clone size follow that table, whereas D and trimming were derived from the DNA. The sample includes 60,000 to 75,000 clones, approximately 90% of them seen just once. The TCR was taken from a human donor in a cohort sampled during active COVID-19. The chain joins TRBV4-3 to TRBJ1-3; D gene uncertain. The sample comprised peripheral blood. The CDR3 loop is CASSQEGVSGNTIYF. The CDR3 DNA follows: TGCGCCAGCAGCCAAGAAGGAGTCTCTGGAAACACCATATATTTT.